A selection of T cell receptor beta chains follows, all from one sample in a study of post-analysis software for immune sequencing data. Each CDR3 protein gets one entry after TCRdb re-called the PCR reads with MiXCR. In the table there are hundreds of thousands of distinct CDR3 sequences, over 30% of which are singletons. The source material was blood. The receptors derive from a girl aged 2 to 10 with multiple sclerosis. Both conserved end residues are part of each CDR3. A D gene is named only where the DNA matches it firmly. A row's size may be missing; if present it is once, few, many or a size class.

TRBJ1-5	TRBV27	.	few	TGTGCCAGCAGTTTTAGGTGGAGTAAGAACCAGCCCCAGCATTTT	CASSFRWSKNQPQHF
TRBJ1-5	TRBV3-1	.	.	TGTGCCAGCAGCCACAACAGGGTTACTCAGCCCCAGCATTTT	CASSHNRVTQPQHF
TRBJ1-6	TRBV7-9	.	.	TGTGCCAGCACCGGGACGGGGAATTCACCCCTCCACTTT	CASTGTGNSPLHF
TRBJ2-1	TRBV12-3/TRBV12-4	TRBD1	.	TGTGCCAGCAGCTTCCTGCCGGGACAGCTAGCCTACAATGAGCAGTTCTTC	CASSFLPGQLAYNEQFF
TRBJ2-7	TRBV7-9	TRBD2	.	TGTGCCAGCAGCCCGTCACCGGGACTACCAGCCTACGAGCAGTACTTC	CASSPSPGLPAYEQYF
TRBJ2-7	TRBV20-1	TRBD2	.	TGCAGTGCTTGGACTAGCGCCGAATTCTCCTACGAGCAGTACTTC	CSAWTSAEFSYEQYF
TRBJ2-5	TRBV9	TRBD2	.	TGTGTCAGCAGCGTTGGTCTAGCGGGAGGCGGAGAGACCCAGTACTTC	CVSSVGLAGGGETQYF
TRBJ2-7	TRBV20-1	.	few	TGCAGTGCTACCCGGCTAGAGGCCTCCTACGAGCAGTACTTC	CSATRLEASYEQYF
TRBJ2-3	TRBV9	.	few	TGTGCCAGCAGCGTAGAAGACAGAACAGATACGCAGTATTTT	CASSVEDRTDTQYF
TRBJ1-6	TRBV7-2	TRBD1	.	TGTGCCAGCAGCCCAGGACGGGACAGGGAAAGTTTTGGGAAATCACCCCTCCACTTT	CASSPGRDRESFGKSPLHF
TRBJ2-7	TRBV20-1	.	.	TGCAGTGCTAGACTCTTCTCAAGCTACGAGCAGTACTTC	CSARLFSSYEQYF
TRBJ2-1	TRBV7-9	TRBD2	.	TGTGCCAGCAGCGAGGGGCTAGCGGCGGACAATGAGCAGTTCTTC	CASSEGLAADNEQFF
TRBJ2-1	TRBV7-2	.	few	TGTGCCAGCAGCCTACCGGGCAGGGGAGGCTCCTACAATGAGCAGTTCTTC	CASSLPGRGGSYNEQFF
TRBJ2-1	TRBV9	TRBD2	.	TGTGCCAGCAGCGTAGTGGGTAGCGGGGTGAGGGAGCAGTTCTTC	CASSVVGSGVREQFF
TRBJ2-5	TRBV20-1	.	few	TGCAGTGCTACCCCGTATGGGGATGCGGCAGAGACCCAGTACTTC	CSATPYGDAAETQYF
TRBJ2-3	TRBV29-1	TRBD2	few	TGCAGCGTTGGGCCGATTCCTGGCGACGGGACTAGCGGGAGGGCGATAGTTACGCAGTATTTT	CSVGPIPGDGTSGRAIVTQYF
TRBJ2-5	TRBV10-3	.	.	TGTGCCATCAGTGAGTCGCCGGGGGAGACCCAGTACTTC	CAISESPGETQYF